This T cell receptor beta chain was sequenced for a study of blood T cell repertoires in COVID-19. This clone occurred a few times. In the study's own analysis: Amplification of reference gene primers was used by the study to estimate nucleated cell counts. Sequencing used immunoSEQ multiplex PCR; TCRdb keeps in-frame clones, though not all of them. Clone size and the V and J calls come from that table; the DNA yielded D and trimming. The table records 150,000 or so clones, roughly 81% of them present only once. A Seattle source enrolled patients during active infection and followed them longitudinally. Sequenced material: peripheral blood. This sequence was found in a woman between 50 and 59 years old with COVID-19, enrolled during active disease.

The CDR3, as DNA: TGTGCCAGTAGTATAAGCCAGGGGCCGGAGCAGTACTTC. Encoded protein: CASSISQGPEQYF. This chain joins TRBV19 and TRBJ2-7; a weak D match, TRBD1 (6 bases). This CDR3 region has 13 residues. Germline V gene data show CDR1 as LNHDA and CDR2 as SQIVND (reference sequence). V gave up 2 bases and J gave up 7 bases, with 12 bases separating them.